These T cell receptor beta chains were read from a single sample in a study of T cell responses to AZD1222 COVID-19 vaccine. Measured with immunoSEQ multiplex PCR; TCRdb has only the in-frame clones, and not every one. The sample includes more than 130,000 clones, 90% of them seen just once. The starting material was peripheral blood, obtained on day 0 of AZD1222 vaccination. The origin of the receptors is an adult in good health. Each CDR3 is given with its conserved first and last residue. The D gene is left open where the match is weak. A row's size may be missing; if present it is once, few, many or a size class.

CDR3nt: TGTGCCAGCTCACCCACCCCCTACGAGCAGTACTTC; CDR3aa: CASSPTPYEQYF; d_gene: .; abundance: .; v_gene: TRBV18; j_gene: TRBJ2-7
CDR3nt: TGTGCCAGCAGTGAAGTAGTTAGACAGCCCCAGCATTTT; CDR3aa: CASSEVVRQPQHF; d_gene: .; abundance: once; v_gene: TRBV6-1; j_gene: TRBJ1-5
CDR3nt: TGTGCCAGCAGCTTGCTGCTGGAGAGCGAAAAACTGTTTTTT; CDR3aa: CASSLLLESEKLFF; d_gene: .; abundance: few; v_gene: TRBV5-4; j_gene: TRBJ1-4
CDR3nt: TGTGCCAGCAGCTCGGCAGTTTCCGAATCACCCCTCCACTTT; CDR3aa: CASSSAVSESPLHF; d_gene: .; abundance: .; v_gene: TRBV11-2; j_gene: TRBJ1-6
CDR3nt: TGTGCCTGGAGTGTACCCGGGACAGGGGTGTCACCCCTCCACTTT; CDR3aa: CAWSVPGTGVSPLHF; d_gene: TRBD1; abundance: .; v_gene: TRBV30; j_gene: TRBJ1-6
CDR3nt: TGTGCCAGCAGTGAAAGGCGGGCTCCGGGGAACACCATATATTTT; CDR3aa: CASSERRAPGNTIYF; d_gene: .; abundance: .; v_gene: TRBV6-1; j_gene: TRBJ1-3
CDR3nt: TGTGCCAGCAGCGTTAGCGGGCCACGGAACACTGAAGCTTTCTTT; CDR3aa: CASSVSGPRNTEAFF; d_gene: .; abundance: .; v_gene: TRBV7-9; j_gene: TRBJ1-1
CDR3nt: TGTGCCAGCTCACCTAGGACTAGGTCGAGGGGAAATCAGCCCCAGCATTTT; CDR3aa: CASSPRTRSRGNQPQHF; d_gene: .; abundance: .; v_gene: TRBV18; j_gene: TRBJ1-5
CDR3nt: TGTGCCAGCAGTGAGGGTGCTAGCGCCACAGATACGCAGTATTTT; CDR3aa: CASSEGASATDTQYF; d_gene: .; abundance: few; v_gene: TRBV2; j_gene: TRBJ2-3
CDR3nt: TGTGCCAGCAGTTACCCCCAGGGATCAACCGCCAATGAGCAGTTCTTC; CDR3aa: CASSYPQGSTANEQFF; d_gene: .; abundance: .; v_gene: TRBV6-2/TRBV6-3; j_gene: TRBJ2-1
CDR3nt: TGTGCCAGCAGCCAAGATCGAAGGGCAGGGGATGGAAACACTGAAGCTTTCTTT; CDR3aa: CASSQDRRAGDGNTEAFF; d_gene: .; abundance: few; v_gene: TRBV3-1/TRBV3-2; j_gene: TRBJ1-1
CDR3nt: TGCGCCAGCAGCCAAGATCCGGGGACAGGGAATCAGCCCCAGCATTTT; CDR3aa: CASSQDPGTGNQPQHF; d_gene: TRBD1; abundance: .; v_gene: TRBV4-1; j_gene: TRBJ1-5
CDR3nt: TGTGCCGACCCCGGACCACCCCCCTACGAGCAGTACTTC; CDR3aa: CADPGPPPYEQYF; d_gene: .; abundance: .; v_gene: TRBV6-5; j_gene: TRBJ2-7
CDR3nt: TGCGCCAGCAGCCAAAGGACTAGCGGGAGTGAGACCCAGTACTTC; CDR3aa: CASSQRTSGSETQYF; d_gene: TRBD2; abundance: .; v_gene: TRBV4-1; j_gene: TRBJ2-5
CDR3nt: TGTGCCAGCAGTTCGACCTACGAGCAGTACTTC; CDR3aa: CASSSTYEQYF; d_gene: .; abundance: .; v_gene: TRBV6-5; j_gene: TRBJ2-7